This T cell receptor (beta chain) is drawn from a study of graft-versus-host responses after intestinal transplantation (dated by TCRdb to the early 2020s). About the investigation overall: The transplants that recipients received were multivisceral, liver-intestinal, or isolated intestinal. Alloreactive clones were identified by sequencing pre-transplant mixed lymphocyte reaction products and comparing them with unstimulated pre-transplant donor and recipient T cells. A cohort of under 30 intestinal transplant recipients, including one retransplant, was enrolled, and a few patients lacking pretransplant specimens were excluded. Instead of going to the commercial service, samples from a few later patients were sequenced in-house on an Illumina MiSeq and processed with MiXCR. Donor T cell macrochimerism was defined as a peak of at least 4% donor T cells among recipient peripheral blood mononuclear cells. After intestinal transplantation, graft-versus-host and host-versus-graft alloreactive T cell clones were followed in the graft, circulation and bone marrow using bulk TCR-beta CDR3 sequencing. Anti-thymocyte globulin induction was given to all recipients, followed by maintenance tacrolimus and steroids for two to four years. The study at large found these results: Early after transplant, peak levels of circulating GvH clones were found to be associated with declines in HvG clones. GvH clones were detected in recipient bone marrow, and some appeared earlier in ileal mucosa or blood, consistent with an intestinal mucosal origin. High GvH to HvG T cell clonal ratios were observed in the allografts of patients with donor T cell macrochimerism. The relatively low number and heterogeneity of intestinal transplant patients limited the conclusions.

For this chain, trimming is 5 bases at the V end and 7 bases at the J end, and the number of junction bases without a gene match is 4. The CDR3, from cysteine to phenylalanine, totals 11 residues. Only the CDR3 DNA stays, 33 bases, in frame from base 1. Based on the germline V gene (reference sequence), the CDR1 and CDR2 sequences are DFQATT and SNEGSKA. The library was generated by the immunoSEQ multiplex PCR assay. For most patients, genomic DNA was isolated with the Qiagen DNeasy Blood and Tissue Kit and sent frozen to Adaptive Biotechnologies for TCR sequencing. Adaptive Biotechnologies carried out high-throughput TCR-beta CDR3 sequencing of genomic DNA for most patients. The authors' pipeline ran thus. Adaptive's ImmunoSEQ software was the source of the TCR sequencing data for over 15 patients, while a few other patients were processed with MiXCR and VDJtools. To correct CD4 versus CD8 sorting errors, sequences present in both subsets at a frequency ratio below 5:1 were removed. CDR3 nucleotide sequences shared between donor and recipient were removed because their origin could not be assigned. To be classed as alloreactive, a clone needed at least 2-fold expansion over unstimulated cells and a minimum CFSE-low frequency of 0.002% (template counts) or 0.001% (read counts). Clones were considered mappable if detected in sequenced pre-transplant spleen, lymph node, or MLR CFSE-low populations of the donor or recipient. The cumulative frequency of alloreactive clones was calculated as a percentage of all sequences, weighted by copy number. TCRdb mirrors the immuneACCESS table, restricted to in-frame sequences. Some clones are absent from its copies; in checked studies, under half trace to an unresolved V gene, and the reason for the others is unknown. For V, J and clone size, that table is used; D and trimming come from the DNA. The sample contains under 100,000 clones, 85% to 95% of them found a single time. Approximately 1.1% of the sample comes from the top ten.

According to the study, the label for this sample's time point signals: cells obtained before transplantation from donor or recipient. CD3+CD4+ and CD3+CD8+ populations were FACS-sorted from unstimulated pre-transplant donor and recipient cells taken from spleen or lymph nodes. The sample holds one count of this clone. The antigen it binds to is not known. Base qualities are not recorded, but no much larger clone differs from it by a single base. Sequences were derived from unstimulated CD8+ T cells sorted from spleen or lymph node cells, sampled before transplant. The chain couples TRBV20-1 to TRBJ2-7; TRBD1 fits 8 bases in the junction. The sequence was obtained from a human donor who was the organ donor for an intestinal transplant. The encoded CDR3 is CSAVRTGEQYF. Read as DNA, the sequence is TGCAGTGCTGTCCGGACAGGGGAGCAGTACTTC.